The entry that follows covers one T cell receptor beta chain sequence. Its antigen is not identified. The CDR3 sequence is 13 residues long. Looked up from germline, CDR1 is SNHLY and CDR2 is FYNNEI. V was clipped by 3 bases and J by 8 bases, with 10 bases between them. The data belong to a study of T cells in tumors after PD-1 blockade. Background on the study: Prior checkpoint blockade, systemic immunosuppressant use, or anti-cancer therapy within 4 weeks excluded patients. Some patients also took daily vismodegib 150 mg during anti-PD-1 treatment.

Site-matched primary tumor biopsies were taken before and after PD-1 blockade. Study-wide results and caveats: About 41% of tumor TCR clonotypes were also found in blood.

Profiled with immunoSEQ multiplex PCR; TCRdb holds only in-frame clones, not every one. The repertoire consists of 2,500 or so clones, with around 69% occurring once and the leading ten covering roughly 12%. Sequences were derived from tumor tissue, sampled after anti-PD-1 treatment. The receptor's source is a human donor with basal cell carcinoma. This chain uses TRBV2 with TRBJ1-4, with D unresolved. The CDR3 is CASSDFLAEKLFF. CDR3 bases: TGTGCCAGCAGTGATTTCTTGGCGGAAAAACTGTTTTTT.